This TCR beta chain originates from a study of cytomegalovirus exposure and HLA in healthy donors. Study-wide points: Cytomegalovirus status was reportedly diagnosed by the classifier with high specificity and sensitivity. A few chains tied to CMV proved CMV antigen-specific in vitro.

Germline values: CDR1 LNHDA, CDR2 SQIVND (reference sequence). The ends lost 5 bases at V and 4 bases at J; junction bases unmatched: 5. CDR3 size: 14 residues. A word on this clone: The antigen is unknown.

Data came from immunoSEQ multiplex PCR; TCRdb stores just in-frame clones and leaves some out. The table records 110,000 to 150,000 clones, more than 85% of them present only once. It was the approximately 110-subject validation cohort, separate from the approximately 670-subject first cohort, to which the donors belonged. The genes are TRBV19 and TRBJ2-3; 8 bases fit TRBD2. The receptor was derived from a man younger than 35 in good health and CMV-seronegative. Sequenced: PBMCs. CDR3 bases: TGTGCCAGTAGTCCGGGACTAGATTCAGATACGCAGTATTTT. As protein: CASSPGLDSDTQYF. The full variable domain, with the rest looked up from reference TRBV19 and TRBJ2-3, is DGGITQSPKYLFRKEGQNVTLSCEQNLNHDAMYWYRQDPGQGLRLIYYSQIVNDFQKGDIAEGYSVSREKKESFPLTVTSAQKNPTAFYLCASSPGLDSDTQYFGPGTRLTVL.